This T cell receptor (beta chain) was recorded in a study of blood T cell repertoires in COVID-19. Method: immunoSEQ multiplex PCR; TCRdb's copy keeps in-frame clones and lacks some. The repertoire consists of about 340,000 clones, with more than 75% occurring once and the leading ten covering under 3.5%. Trimming left V 5 bases short and J 10 bases short, with 12 bases between. Germline V lookup: CDR1 SGHNT, CDR2 YENEEA. CDR3 length: 12 residues. This TCR came from a woman aged 18-35 years who had recovered from COVID-19. The chain has TRBV11-3 and TRBJ2-1, with D unresolved. Sequenced input: peripheral blood. The DNA of the CDR3 is TGTGCCAGCAGCCCGACGGAAGCGGAGCAGTTCTTC. This encodes CASSPTEAEQFF.